The 16 T cell receptor beta chains below all came from one sample that was sequenced in a study of T cells in Graves' hyperthyroidism and ophthalmopathy. RNA transcripts gave rise to amplified TCR beta CDR3 regions. In the first-round RT-PCR of the TCR CDR3, the HTBI primer set was used. Via MiXCR, TCRdb re-called the multiplex PCR reads, giving one row per CDR3 protein. The sample carries around 200,000 distinct CDR3 sequences, approximately 17% recorded once. Sequenced: blood. The origin of the receptors is a woman aged 45-59 years with Graves' hyperthyroidism.

This clonotype came up many times. The chain employs TRBV12-3 or TRBV12-4 and TRBJ1-1; D not resolved. The CDR3 extends over 13 amino acids. V lost 5 bases, J lost 3 bases, and 10 bases lay in between. CDR3 sequence (DNA): TGTGCCAGCAGTGCCACAGCATACACTGAAGCTTTCTTT. It specifies CASSATAYTEAFF.

This clonotype occurred many times. V and J are TRBV18 and TRBJ1-1, with TRBD1 as a possible D gene (5 bases). Trimming left V 1 base short and J 4 bases short, with 10 bases between. Germline CDR1 KGHSH, CDR2 LQKENI. The CDR3 covers 14 residues. The CDR3 region has the DNA TGTGCCAGCTCACCACGGGGGGATCGCACTGAAGCTTTCTTT. Its protein is CASSPRGDRTEAFF.

This clonotype has ten or more counts. The J gene is TRBJ2-7, the V gene TRBV7-2; D is undetermined. From germline, CDR1 is SGHTA and CDR2 FQGNSA. With 5 bases removed from V and 2 bases from J, the gap between germline ends came to 13 bases. The CDR3 covers 14 residues. CDR3 nucleotide sequence: TGTGCCAGCAGCCCGGAACAGTTTGCCTACGAGCAGTACTTC. Translating gives CASSPEQFAYEQYF.

About this clonotype: A much bigger clone sits one base away, suggesting this may be a read error. The V and J genes are TRBV28 and TRBJ1-2, with D unclear. Germline CDR1 is MDHEN and CDR2 is SYDVKM. The CDR3 sequence is 15 residues long. Here the CDR3 reads CTSSGLEGYDYGYTF. The CDR3 DNA reads as TGTACCAGCAGTGGCTTGGAAGGGTACGACTATGGCTACACCTTC.

This clonotype was recorded many times. The V gene is TRBV2, the J gene TRBJ1-1; 7 nucleotides line up with TRBD1. The CDR3 sequence is 13 residues long. Per germline, CDR1 SNHLY and CDR2 FYNNEI. The junction had 7 bases not matched to a gene; V was cut back by 8 bases and J by 4 bases. The chain's CDR3 is CASSNTGVTEAFF. The CDR3 DNA is TGTGCCAGCTCAAATACAGGGGTCACTGAAGCTTTCTTT.

This clonotype was seen many times. The chain is built from TRBV5-8 and TRBJ2-3; 8 bases line up with TRBD2. CDR1 and CDR2 (germline): SGHTS, YDEGEE. The V gene end was trimmed by 7 bases and the J gene end by 4 bases; junction bases not matched to a gene: 8. The CDR3 consists of 14 residues. The CDR3 nucleotides are TGTGCCAGCGGCCGGGGGGGCCCCCCAGATACGCAGTATTTT. As protein: CASGRGGPPDTQYF. The complete variable domain, with remaining parts taken from reference TRBV5-8 and TRBJ2-3, reads EAGVTQSPTHLIKTRGQQATLRCSPISGHTSVYWYQQALGLGLQFLLWYDEGEERNRGNFPPRFSGRQFPNYSSELNVNALELEDSALYLCASGRGGPPDTQYFGPGTRLTVL.

About this clonotype itself: This may be a read error, as it is one base from a much larger clone. This sequence joins TRBV10-1 and TRBJ2-7; 7 bases align to TRBD2. This CDR3 is built from 15 residues. Per germline, CDR1 WNHNN and CDR2 SYGVQD (reference sequence). Trimming took 6 bases from V and 7 from J; bases not matched to a gene: 15. The CDR3: CASSQTSEGASEQYF. The CDR3 region has the DNA TGCGCCAGCAGCCAAACTAGCGAAGGGGCCTCGGAGCAGTACTTC.

There are a few counts of this clonotype. The chain couples TRBV18 to TRBJ2-7; D remains ambiguous. The germline V gene has CDR1 KGHSH and CDR2 LQKENI. V lost 6 bases to trimming and J lost 0 bases, with 18 bases between them. The CDR3 sequence is 16 residues long. CDR3 in DNA: TGTGCCAGCTCCCCGAGTGCGGTCCGATCCTCCTACGAGCAGTACTTC. This gives the protein CASSPSAVRSSYEQYF.

This clonotype was found many times. The V gene is TRBV12-3 or TRBV12-4, the J gene TRBJ1-5, with 9 bases lining up with TRBD1. This CDR3 spans 15 amino acids. V shed 5 bases, J shed 5 bases, and the junction held 7 bases outside the gene matches. The CDR3 is CASSPGQGFDQPQHF. CDR3 nucleotides: TGTGCCAGCAGTCCTGGACAGGGGTTTGATCAGCCCCAGCATTTT.

The sample holds many counts of this clonotype. This sequence joins TRBV19 and TRBJ1-1; a weak D match, TRBD1 (6 bases). Germline CDR1 LNHDA, CDR2 SQIVND (reference sequence). The CDR3 is 14 amino acids. Deletions cut 2 bases from V and 5 bases from J, with 12 bases between. The CDR3 is CASSIIYRETEAFF. In DNA form, the CDR3 reads TGTGCCAGTAGTATAATTTACAGGGAGACTGAAGCTTTCTTT.

Ten or more counts support this clonotype. CDR3 DNA: TGTGCCAGCTCCTTAAGGTCGGCAGGGAACACTGAAGCTTTCTTT. It translates to CASSLRSAGNTEAFF. V and J are TRBV28 and TRBJ1-1; D gene uncertain. Trimming removed 8 bases at V and 1 base at J, with 17 bases between. Germline lookup yields CDR1 MDHEN and CDR2 SYDVKM. This CDR3 is built from 15 residues.

This clonotype has a count of ten or more. V gene TRBV2 combines with J gene TRBJ1-6; D gene ambiguous. With 10 bases removed from V and 8 bases from J, the gap between germline ends came to 15 bases. The germline V gene has CDR1 SNHLY and CDR2 FYNNEI. CDR3 length equals 13 residues. The CDR3 nucleotides are TGTGCCAAGAGGTACACATCTTATTCACCCCTCCACTTT. It is translated as CAKRYTSYSPLHF.

This clonotype was recorded many times. This chain connects TRBV7-8 to TRBJ1-3; D remains unclear. In germline, CDR1 is SGHVS, CDR2 FQNEAQ. This CDR3 has 12 residues. Deletions cut 3 bases from V and 1 base from J, with 1 base between. CDR3 in DNA: TGTGCCAGCAGCTTTTCTGGAAACACCATATATTTT. This codes for CASSFSGNTIYF.

This clonotype showed up many times. The chain couples TRBV19 to TRBJ2-7; TRBD1 might be the D (6 bases). V lost 7 bases and J lost 5, with 15 bases in between. This CDR3 comprises 13 residues. Germline values: CDR1 LNHDA, CDR2 SQIVND (reference sequence). The CDR3 region has the DNA TGTGCCAGTACTCCTACAGGGTTCCACGAGCAGTACTTC. Translating gives CASTPTGFHEQYF.

This clonotype was picked up many times. The rearrangement links TRBV5-1 to TRBJ2-7; D unclear. This CDR3 contains 15 residues. V shed 0 bases and J shed 2 bases, with 12 bases lying between them. CDR1 SGHRS and CDR2 YFSETQ come from the germline V gene. In nucleotides, the CDR3 is TGCGCCAGCAGCTTGGTAGCCGCAGGCCCCTACGAGCAGTACTTC. Translation gives CASSLVAAGPYEQYF.

This clonotype came up many times. This chain links TRBV19 with TRBJ1-1; D may be TRBD1 (5 bases). Germline CDR1 and CDR2: LNHDA and SQIVND (reference sequence). Trimming took 3 bases from V and 1 from J, leaving 12 bases between them. This CDR3 is built from 15 residues. CDR3 in amino acids: CASSISGSGNTEAFF. The CDR3 nucleotides read TGTGCCAGTAGTATTTCAGGGAGTGGGAACACTGAAGCTTTCTTT. The variable domain in full, with the rest retrieved from reference TRBV19 and TRBJ1-1, is DGGITQSPKYLFRKEGQNVTLSCEQNLNHDAMYWYRQDPGQGLRLIYYSQIVNDFQKGDIAEGYSVSREKKESFPLTVTSAQKNPTAFYLCASSISGSGNTEAFFGQGTRLTVV.